This note documents a single TCR beta chain sequence. What it binds is not known. Measured with immunoSEQ multiplex PCR; TCRdb has only the in-frame clones, and not every one. The sample shows approximately 400,000 clones, approximately 85% of them seen only once. The data stem from a study of Ad26.COV2.S vaccination and SARS-CoV-2 variants. General observations from the study: Possible underestimation of total T cell responses by the TCR breadth and depth analyses was noted. The placebo group had lower spike-specific TCR breadth than the vaccine recipients did.

Stated treatment: some 19 received Ad26.COV2.S at low or high dose, single or two shots; a few received placebo; per-sample allocation not given. All samples were drawn on day 63, counting from the first vaccine or placebo injection. J lost 5 bases, V lost 0 bases, and 5 bases had no gene match. Germline V gene sequence: CDR1 SGHRS, CDR2 YFSETQ. CDR3 length equals 17 residues. This clonotype originated in a person aged 18-60 years who received the Ad26.COV2.S COVID-19 vaccine or a placebo. V and J are TRBV5-1 and TRBJ2-5; 15 nucleotides align to TRBD2. The starting material was peripheral blood, obtained in a trial of Ad26.COV2.S vaccine versus placebo. CDR3 residues: CASSLARTSGGEETQYF. In DNA form, the CDR3 reads TGCGCCAGCAGCTTGGCCCGGACTAGCGGGGGGGAGGAGACCCAGTACTTC.